Presented here are 10 T cell receptor beta chains from one specimen sequenced in a study of blood T cell repertoires in COVID-19 (dated by TCRdb to the early 2020s). To prepare the library, the immunoSEQ multiplex PCR assay was applied. TCRdb carries this immuneACCESS record with in-frame sequences only. Its versions omit some clonotypes, under half of them owing to an unresolved V gene in the studies checked, with the rest unexplained. The sample contains some 300,000 clones, approximately 86% of them found a single time. 1% to 1.5% of the sample goes to the ten largest clones. The sample consisted of peripheral blood. Source of these receptors: a man in his 70s with acute or convalescent COVID-19.

The chain carries TRBV5-1 and TRBJ2-1; TRBD2 matches at 7 bases. There are 15 residues in the CDR3. The V and J ends lost 4 bases and 0 bases, in that order; junction bases with no gene match: 4. Germline V gene lookup returns CDR1 SGHRS and CDR2 YFSETQ. The CDR3 DNA follows: TGCGCCAGCAGCCGCGGGGGTAGCTCCTACAATGAGCAGTTCTTC. This gives the protein CASSRGGSSYNEQFF.

The chain uses TRBV5-1 and TRBJ2-3; TRBD1 might be the D (5 bases). The germline gives CDR1 SGHRS, CDR2 YFSETQ. The CDR3 contains 15 residues. The V end lost 5 bases, the J end lost 0 bases, and 13 bases lay between the germline ends. The CDR3 DNA reads as TGCGCCAGCAGAGGGCAGGGCGCTAGCACAGATACGCAGTATTTT. Encoded protein: CASRGQGASTDTQYF.

The chain is built from TRBV24-1 and TRBJ2-5; weak D call: TRBD1 (8 bases). This CDR3 region has 15 residues. With 4 bases removed from V and 1 base from J, the gap between germline ends came to 12 bases. Germline CDR1 reads KGHDR; CDR2 reads SFDVKD. CDR3 in amino acids: CATSEGGTGQETQYF. In DNA, the CDR3 is TGTGCCACCAGTGAGGGGGGGACAGGCCAAGAGACCCAGTACTTC.

The chain carries TRBV12-3 or TRBV12-4 and TRBJ1-1; D is unresolved. The V end lost 5 bases, the J end lost 4 bases, and 11 bases lay between the germline ends. The CDR3 contains 13 residues. For the CDR3, the DNA is TGTGCCAGCAGTCCGCTGGCGGCCACTGAAGCTTTCTTT. Its protein product is CASSPLAATEAFF.

Regarding this clone: This same CDR3 is encoded by further DNA sequences in the sample. V gene TRBV9 combines with J gene TRBJ2-1; possibly TRBD1 for D (7 bases). The CDR3 has 15 amino acids. Per germline, CDR1 SGDLS and CDR2 YYNGEE. V lost 0 bases, J lost 4 bases, and 11 bases lay in between. Written as DNA, the CDR3 is TGTGCCAGCAGCGTAGCAGGGGGGCCATACAATGAGCAGTTCTTC. This encodes CASSVAGGPYNEQFF.

The chain recombines TRBV6-2 or TRBV6-3 with TRBJ1-6; 8 nucleotides match TRBD1. The germline CDR1 and CDR2 sequences are MNHEY and SVGEGT. CDR3 length: 15 amino acids. Trimming took 5 bases from V and 11 from J; bases not matched to a gene: 11. The CDR3 DNA is TGTGCCAGCAGTAGACGACAGGGGCCTTCTACACCCCTCCACTTT. Its protein is CASSRRQGPSTPLHF.

The count of this clone is one. CDR3 sequence reads: CASNLSGRPPYEQYF. The CDR3 nucleotides are TGTGCCAGCAATCTTAGCGGGAGGCCCCCCTACGAGCAGTACTTC. The chain links TRBV28 to TRBJ2-7; 10 bases align to TRBD2. This CDR3 comprises 15 residues. The trim removed 7 bases at V and 2 bases at J, leaving 8 bases unmatched. Germline CDR1 is MDHEN and CDR2 is SYDVKM. Variable domain in full (rest from reference TRBV28 and TRBJ2-7): DVKVTQSSRYLVKRTGEKVFLECVQDMDHENMFWYRQDPGLGLRLIYFSYDVKMKEKGDIPEGYSVSREKKERFSLILESASTNQTSMYLCASNLSGRPPYEQYFGPGTRLTVT.

The chain is built from TRBV6-6 and TRBJ1-5; D remains unclear. V was clipped by 5 bases and J by 0 bases, with 17 bases between them. The CDR3 is made up of 17 amino acids. The germline gives CDR1 MNHNY, CDR2 SVGAGI (reference sequence). DNA for the CDR3: TGTGCCAGCAGTCGTAGGCCAGACACTTATAGCAATCAGCCCCAGCATTTT. Translated, it gives CASSRRPDTYSNQPQHF.

This clone has more than one count but fewer than ten. The chain has TRBV5-1 and TRBJ1-6; 7 nucleotides align to TRBD1. Unmatched junction bases numbered 8, after V lost 4 bases and J lost 7 bases. Germline CDR1 reads SGHRS; CDR2 reads YFSETQ. The CDR3 has 15 amino acids. Here the CDR3 DNA reads TGCGCCAGCAGCACGCAGGGGGGCGAAAATTCACCCCTCCACTTT. Amino acid sequence: CASSTQGGENSPLHF.

The V and J genes are TRBV5-4 and TRBJ2-5, with 9 bases identical to TRBD2. The germline CDR1 and CDR2 sequences are SGHNT and YYREEE (reference sequence). V dropped 4 bases and J dropped 2; count of bases not matched to a gene: 9. This CDR3 is built from 16 residues. This CDR3 is CASSLGPSGVQETQYF. The CDR3 DNA reads TGTGCCAGCAGCCTCGGGCCTAGCGGGGTTCAAGAGACCCAGTACTTC. The whole variable domain, remainder taken from reference TRBV5-4 and TRBJ2-5, is ETGVTQSPTHLIKTRGQQVTLRCSSQSGHNTVSWYQQALGQGPQFIFQYYREEENGRGNFPPRFSGLQFPNYSSELNVNALELDDSALYLCASSLGPSGVQETQYFGPGTRLLVL.